One sample yielded the 30 T cell receptor beta chains listed below, sequenced in a study of cytomegalovirus exposure and HLA in healthy donors. PCR was performed using 60 Vbeta and 13 Jbeta primers. Repertoires were generated with immunoSEQ multiplex PCR, while TCRdb's copy carries only in-frame clones and drops some. The sample includes some 160,000 clones, 82% of them seen just once. Sequenced material: PBMCs. The receptors originated from a male donor in good health and CMV-seronegative.

The chain recombines TRBV23-1 with TRBJ2-3; D gene ambiguous. TRBV23-1 is placed among ORFs of uncertain function. V lost 2 bases, J lost 7 bases, and 19 bases lay in between. The CDR3 totals 16 residues. CDR3 nucleotide sequence: TGCGCCAGCAGTCAAGTGGCAGGCCCGATGCGTAATACGCAGTATTTT. Translation: CASSQVAGPMRNTQYF.

V and J are TRBV9 and TRBJ1-3; D uncertain. Germline V CDR1 and CDR2: SGDLS, YYNGEE. Trimming took 0 bases from V and 4 from J, leaving 17 bases between them. The CDR3 is 17 residues long. The CDR3, as DNA: TGTGCCAGCAGCGTAGTTGCCAGACCTCTGGAGGGAAACACCATATATTTT. Residues: CASSVVARPLEGNTIYF.

CDR3 sequence (DNA): TGCGCCAGCAGCTTGTGGGGGGAAACTGGAAACACCATATATTTT. Protein: CASSLWGETGNTIYF. V and J are TRBV5-1 and TRBJ1-3; D is possibly TRBD1 (5 bases). Trimming pared 1 base from V and 2 bases from J, leaving 10 bases between. The CDR3 extends over 15 amino acids. Germline CDR1 reads SGHRS; CDR2 reads YFSETQ. Using reference TRBV5-1 and TRBJ1-3 for the parts outside the CDR3, the full variable domain is KAGVTQTPRYLIKTRGQQVTLSCSPISGHRSVSWYQQTPGQGLQFLFEYFSETQRNKGNFPGRFSGRQFSNSRSEMNVSTLELGDSALYLCASSLWGETGNTIYFGEGSWLTVV.

This chain joins TRBV7-9 and TRBJ2-1, with TRBD2 as a possible D gene (5 bases). The V end was cut by 7 bases, the J end by 0 bases, with 16 bases between. The germline V gene has CDR1 SEHNR and CDR2 FQNEAQ (reference sequence). This CDR3 is 16 amino acids long. The CDR3 nucleotides read TGTGCCAGCACCGGGGAAAAACTAAGCTCCTACAATGAGCAGTTCTTC. It codes for CASTGEKLSSYNEQFF.

This clone was seen a handful of times. V and J are TRBV27 and TRBJ2-2; a weak D match, TRBD1 (5 bases). The V end lost 0 bases, the J end lost 7 bases, and 9 bases lay between the germline ends. The CDR3 loop spans 14 amino acids. The germline CDR1 and CDR2 sequences are MNHEY and SMNVEV (reference sequence). DNA for the CDR3: TGTGCCAGCAGTTTATCTTGGGGCAGCGGGGAGCTGTTTTTT. As protein: CASSLSWGSGELFF.

The chain links TRBV5-1 to TRBJ2-5; 10 bases are a match to TRBD2. V trimming: 1 base; J trimming: 3 bases; junction bases outside the gene matches: 9. Per the germline V gene, CDR1 is SGHRS and CDR2 is YFSETQ. This CDR3 region has 17 residues. Here the CDR3 reads CASSLRPTSGEKETQYF. CDR3 DNA: TGCGCCAGCAGCTTGCGCCCCACTAGCGGGGAGAAAGAGACCCAGTACTTC.

V is TRBV14 and J is TRBJ2-7, with D uncertain. CDR1 SGHDN and CDR2 FVKESK come from the germline V gene. The V end was cut by 2 bases, the J end by 3 bases, with 2 bases between. The CDR3 is 11 residues long. This chain's CDR3 is CASSQYYEQYF. CDR3 coding DNA: TGTGCCAGCAGCCAATACTACGAGCAGTACTTC.

This chain links TRBV7-9 with TRBJ1-6; D is unresolved. The CDR3 runs to 13 residues. The V end was cut by 4 bases, the J end by 10 bases, with 11 bases between. Looked up from germline, CDR1 is SEHNR and CDR2 is FQNEAQ (reference sequence). DNA for the CDR3: TGTGCCAGCAGCTCGACTGGTGGCTCACCCCTCCACTTT. Its translation is CASSSTGGSPLHF.

This chain links TRBV10-3 with TRBJ1-2; TRBD1 aligns across 7 bases. Germline V gives CDR1 ENHRY, CDR2 SYGVKD. The CDR3 consists of 12 residues. V gave up 6 bases and J gave up 8 bases; unmatched junction bases: 6. The CDR3 sequence: CAISGQAMGYTF. The DNA for the CDR3 is TGTGCCATCAGCGGACAGGCAATGGGCTACACCTTC.

V usage is TRBV29-1 and J usage is TRBJ1-2, with 7 positions matching TRBD1. The J segment lost 2 bases and the V segment lost 4 bases, leaving 4 bases of the junction unmatched. This CDR3 comprises 13 residues. CDR1 is SQVTM and CDR2 is ANQGSEA in the germline V gene. The DNA for the CDR3 is TGCAGCGTTGCGACAGGGCAAAACTATGGCTACACCTTC. It yields the protein CSVATGQNYGYTF.

This chain uses TRBV6-5 with TRBJ2-1; tentatively, D is TRBD2 (6 bases). Trimming left V 6 bases short and J 4 bases short, with 10 bases between. The germline gives CDR1 MNHEY, CDR2 SVGAGI. The CDR3 consists of 13 residues. The CDR3 sequence: CASSAGLYNEQFF. In DNA, the CDR3 is TGTGCCAGCAGCGCGGGGCTTTACAATGAGCAGTTCTTC.

J is TRBJ1-1 and V is TRBV7-8; tentatively, D is TRBD1 (6 bases). Germline loops: CDR1 SGHVS, CDR2 FQNEAQ. CDR3 length: 16 amino acids. V lost 4 bases to trimming and J lost 0 bases, with 15 bases between them. The CDR3 nucleotides are TGTGCCAGCAGCTCCCAAGCGGGACATATGAACACTGAAGCTTTCTTT. This encodes CASSSQAGHMNTEAFF.

The rearrangement uses TRBV7-9 and TRBJ2-2; 8 nucleotides line up with TRBD1. Looked up from germline, CDR1 is SEHNR and CDR2 is FQNEAQ (reference sequence). The CDR3 has 14 amino acids. V was clipped by 3 bases and J by 6 bases; unmatched bases: 3. The CDR3 coding sequence is TGTGCCAGCAGCTTCGACAGGGGCCCCGGGGAGCTGTTTTTT. Amino acids: CASSFDRGPGELFF.

The chain has TRBV7-9 and TRBJ1-1; a weak D match, TRBD1 (5 bases). The V and J ends lost 2 bases and 0 bases respectively, with 10 bases between them. The CDR3 sequence is 15 residues long. The germline V gene encodes CDR1 SEHNR and CDR2 FQNEAQ (reference sequence). This CDR3 is CASSLLEGMNTEAFF. In DNA form, the CDR3 reads TGTGCCAGCAGCTTACTGGAGGGGATGAACACTGAAGCTTTCTTT.

The chain recombines TRBV2 with TRBJ1-1; D is possibly TRBD1 (6 bases). Germline V gene sequence: CDR1 SNHLY, CDR2 FYNNEI. With 7 bases removed from V and 3 bases from J, the gap between germline ends came to 12 bases. This CDR3 spans 13 amino acids. CDR3 in DNA: TGTGCCAGCACCTCACAGGGTGACACTGAAGCTTTCTTT. It encodes CASTSQGDTEAFF.

J is TRBJ1-1 and V is TRBV2, with TRBD1 matching 7 bases. CDR1 is SNHLY and CDR2 is FYNNEI in the germline V gene. The CDR3 covers 13 residues. With 6 bases clipped from V and 7 bases from J, the junction kept 8 bases outside the gene matches. The CDR3 DNA reads as TGTGCCAGCAGGGATCCGGACAGGAGTGAAGCTTTCTTT. Amino acids: CASRDPDRSEAFF.

This rearrangement joins TRBV19 to TRBJ2-1, with 12 bases aligning to TRBD2. The CDR3 is made up of 16 amino acids. Germline values: CDR1 LNHDA, CDR2 SQIVND (reference sequence). Trimming took 9 bases from V and 0 from J; bases not matched to a gene: 6. CDR3 in amino acids: CASRLAGVYSYNEQFF. DNA for the CDR3: TGTGCCAGCAGACTAGCGGGGGTTTACTCCTACAATGAGCAGTTCTTC.

This sequence joins TRBV18 and TRBJ2-3, with 7 bases identical to TRBD1. The V gene's germline CDR1 is KGHSH and CDR2 LQKENI. The CDR3 is 13 amino acids. Trimming took 8 bases from V and 2 from J; bases not matched to a gene: 4. CDR3 bases: TGTGCCAGCCAGACAGGGAACACAGATACGCAGTATTTT. Translated: CASQTGNTDTQYF.

The chain links TRBV18 to TRBJ1-2; 9 bases line up with TRBD1. The germline CDR1 and CDR2 sequences are KGHSH and LQKENI. With 4 bases clipped from V and 6 bases from J, the junction kept 6 bases outside the gene matches. The CDR3 length is 14 residues. CDR3 nucleotides: TGTGCCAGCTCACGGGACAGGGTCAGAGATGGCTACACCTTC. Protein sequence: CASSRDRVRDGYTF.

The sample holds one count of this clone. The genes are TRBV5-4 and TRBJ2-7, with TRBD1 identical over 7 bases. The CDR3 length is 13 residues. The germline V gene encodes CDR1 SGHNT and CDR2 YYREEE (reference sequence). J gave up 1 base and V 4 bases, and 2 bases lay outside the gene matches. In DNA form, the CDR3 reads TGTGCCAGCAGCCTGACAGGGTCCTACGAGCAGTACTTC. Translated: CASSLTGSYEQYF.

V usage is TRBV10-3 and J usage is TRBJ2-7, with 7 nucleotides matching TRBD1. Trimming took 8 bases from V and 3 from J; bases not matched to a gene: 7. CDR3 length: 13 amino acids. Germline CDR1 ENHRY, CDR2 SYGVKD. This CDR3 is CAIGTRTGYEQYF. CDR3 nucleotides: TGTGCCATCGGGACCCGGACAGGCTACGAGCAGTACTTC.

This clone showed up just a few times. The rearrangement uses TRBV19 and TRBJ1-1; D remains unclear. CDR1 and CDR2 from the germline V gene are LNHDA and SQIVND (reference sequence). The ends were cut back, 3 bases at V and 1 base at J, with 9 bases in the middle. The CDR3 sequence is 14 residues long. DNA for the CDR3: TGTGCCAGTAGTATTGGAGGGCCGAACACTGAAGCTTTCTTT. The encoded protein is CASSIGGPNTEAFF.

The chain employs TRBV10-3 and TRBJ2-3, with 7 bases identical to TRBD1. J was trimmed by 3 bases and V by 11 bases; bases with no gene match: 11. The V gene's germline CDR1 is ENHRY and CDR2 SYGVKD. The CDR3 length is 14 residues. The CDR3 DNA reads TGTGCCGTCAACAGGGGAAGCGTGACAGATACGCAGTATTTT. This sequence encodes CAVNRGSVTDTQYF.

This rearrangement joins TRBV11-2 to TRBJ1-5, with D tentatively TRBD1 (5 bases). Trimming left V 2 bases short and J 5 bases short, with 13 bases between. The germline V gene encodes CDR1 SGHAT and CDR2 FQNNGV. The CDR3 totals 15 residues. Here the CDR3 reads CASSLTVGGDQPQHF. The CDR3 DNA is TGTGCCAGCAGCTTAACTGTGGGGGGGGATCAGCCCCAGCATTTT. The full variable domain, its missing parts supplied by reference TRBV11-2 and TRBJ1-5, is EAGVAQSPRYKIIEKRQSVAFWCNPISGHATLYWYQQILGQGPKLLIQFQNNGVVDDSQLPKDRFSAERLKGVDSTLKIQPAKLEDSAVYLCASSLTVGGDQPQHFGDGTRLSIL.

The chain recombines TRBV19 with TRBJ1-2, with a possible D match to TRBD1 (5 bases). V lost 6 bases and J lost 6, with 14 bases in between. In germline, CDR1 is LNHDA, CDR2 SQIVND (reference sequence). This CDR3 has 13 residues. This chain's CDR3 is CASSSTEYHGYTF. Here the CDR3 DNA reads TGTGCCAGTAGCTCGACAGAGTATCATGGCTACACCTTC.

The chain carries TRBV28 and TRBJ2-1, with TRBD1 as a possible D gene (6 bases). The CDR3 runs to 15 residues. The germline gives CDR1 MDHEN, CDR2 SYDVKM. Between the trimmed V and J ends, which lost 2 bases and 4 bases, there was a span of 12 bases. The CDR3 loop is CASSLRGSYYNEQFF. The DNA of the CDR3 is TGTGCCAGCAGTTTAAGGGGGAGCTATTACAATGAGCAGTTCTTC.

Concerning this clone itself: The same CDR3 is also encoded by other DNA sequences in this sample. The rearrangement uses TRBV4-1 and TRBJ1-1; weak D call: TRBD1 (6 bases). Trimming left V 5 bases short and J 1 base short, with 14 bases between. This CDR3 spans 15 amino acids. Per germline, CDR1 MGHRA and CDR2 YSYEKL. CDR3 region: CASSYPGTKNTEAFF. The CDR3 nucleotides read TGCGCCAGCAGCTACCCAGGGACAAAGAACACTGAAGCTTTCTTT.

V is TRBV5-6 and J is TRBJ1-5, with D possibly TRBD1 on 5 matching bases. Trimming left V 4 bases short and J 7 bases short, with 9 bases between. CDR3 length: 12 residues. CDR1 is SGHDT, CDR2 YYEEEE, per germline. The CDR3 sequence is CASSRGGQPQHF. DNA of the CDR3: TGTGCCAGCAGCCGCGGGGGACAGCCCCAGCATTTT. Complete variable domain (other parts from reference TRBV5-6 and TRBJ1-5): DAGVTQSPTHLIKTRGQQVTLRCSPKSGHDTVSWYQQALGQGPQFIFQYYEEEERQRGNFPDRFSGHQFPNYSSELNVNALLLGDSALYLCASSRGGQPQHFGDGTRLSIL.

This clone has only a few counts. V is TRBV11-2 and J is TRBJ2-7, with 9 bases identical to TRBD1. The CDR3 is 15 residues long. The germline V gene has CDR1 SGHAT and CDR2 FQNNGV. V lost 3 bases and J lost 6; bases outside the gene matches: 9. The CDR3 here is CASSLGRDRVLEQYF. The CDR3 bases are TGTGCCAGCAGCTTGGGTCGGGACAGGGTTCTCGAGCAGTACTTC.

The chain's CDR3 is CASSLRQTNTEAFF. The CDR3 nucleotides are TGTGCCAGCAGCTTGAGACAGACGAACACTGAAGCTTTCTTT. The V gene is TRBV7-9, the J gene TRBJ1-1, with a weak D call TRBD1 (5 bases). Germline V gives CDR1 SEHNR, CDR2 FQNEAQ (reference sequence). V was clipped by 3 bases and J by 1 base, with 9 bases between them. The CDR3 loop spans 14 amino acids.